This TCR beta chain derives from a study of T cells in localized non-small cell lung cancer. General study findings and limits: Of the top 100 tumor clones, median roughly 55 were in adjacent lung, some 29 among its top 100. A single tumor region was sequenced, leaving heterogeneity possible.

The repertoire was sequenced with immunoSEQ multiplex PCR; TCRdb's copy has only in-frame clones and lacks some. Here the sample spans about 24,000 clones, more than 90% being singletons. This clone appeared a few times. Its antigen is still unknown. The sample here was peripheral blood, taken before any cancer treatment. The receptor was isolated from a man aged 35-69 years with stage III squamous cell lung carcinoma.

The CDR3 reads CASSESYGYTF. The CDR3 DNA sequence: TGTGCCAGCAGTGAAAGCTATGGCTACACCTTC. The chain is built from TRBV2 and TRBJ1-2; the D is unclear. The CDR3 covers 11 residues. Trimming took 2 bases from V and 4 from J, leaving 2 bases between them. Germline V gene sequence: CDR1 SNHLY, CDR2 FYNNEI.